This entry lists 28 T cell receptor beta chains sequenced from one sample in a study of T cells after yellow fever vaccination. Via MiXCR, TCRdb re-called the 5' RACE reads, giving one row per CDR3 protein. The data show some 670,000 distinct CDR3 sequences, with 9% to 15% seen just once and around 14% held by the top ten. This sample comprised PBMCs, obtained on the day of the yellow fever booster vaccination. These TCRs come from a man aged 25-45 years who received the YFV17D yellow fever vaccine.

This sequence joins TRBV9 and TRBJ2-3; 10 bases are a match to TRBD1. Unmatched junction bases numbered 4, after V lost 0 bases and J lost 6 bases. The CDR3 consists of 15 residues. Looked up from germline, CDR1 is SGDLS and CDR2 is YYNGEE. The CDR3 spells CASSVAGTGVDTQYF. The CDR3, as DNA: TGTGCCAGCAGCGTAGCTGGGACAGGGGTGGATACGCAGTATTTT.

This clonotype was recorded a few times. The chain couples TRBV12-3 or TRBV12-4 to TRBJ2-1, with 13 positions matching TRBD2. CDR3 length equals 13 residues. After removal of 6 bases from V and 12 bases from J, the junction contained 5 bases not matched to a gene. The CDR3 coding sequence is TGTGCCAGCAGACTAGCGGGAGGGCCCTGGCAGTTCTTC. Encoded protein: CASRLAGGPWQFF.

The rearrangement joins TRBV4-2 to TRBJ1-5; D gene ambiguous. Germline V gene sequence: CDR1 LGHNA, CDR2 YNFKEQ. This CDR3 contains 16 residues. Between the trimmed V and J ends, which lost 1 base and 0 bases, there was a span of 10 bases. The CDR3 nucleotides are TGTGCCAGCAGCCAAGTAAATGGTCGTAGCAATCAGCCCCAGCATTTT. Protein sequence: CASSQVNGRSNQPQHF.

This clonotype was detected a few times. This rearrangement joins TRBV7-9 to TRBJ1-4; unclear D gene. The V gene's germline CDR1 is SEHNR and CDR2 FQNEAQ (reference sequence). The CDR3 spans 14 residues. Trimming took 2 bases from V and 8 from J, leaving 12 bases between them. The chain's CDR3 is CASSLRGIGEKLFF. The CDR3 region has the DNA TGTGCCAGCAGCTTACGAGGGATCGGAGAAAAACTGTTTTTT.

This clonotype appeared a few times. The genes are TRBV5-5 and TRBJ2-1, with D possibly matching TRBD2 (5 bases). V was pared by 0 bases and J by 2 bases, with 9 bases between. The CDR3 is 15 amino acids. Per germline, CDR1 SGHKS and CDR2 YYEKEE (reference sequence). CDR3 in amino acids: CASSLGGLTYNEQFF. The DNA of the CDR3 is TGTGCCAGCAGCTTGGGCGGGCTCACCTACAATGAGCAGTTCTTC. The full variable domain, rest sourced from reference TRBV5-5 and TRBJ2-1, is DAGVTQSPTHLIKTRGQQVTLRCSPISGHKSVSWYQQVLGQGPQFIFQYYEKEERGRGNFPDRFSARQFPNYSSELNVNALLLGDSALYLCASSLGGLTYNEQFFGPGTRLTVL.

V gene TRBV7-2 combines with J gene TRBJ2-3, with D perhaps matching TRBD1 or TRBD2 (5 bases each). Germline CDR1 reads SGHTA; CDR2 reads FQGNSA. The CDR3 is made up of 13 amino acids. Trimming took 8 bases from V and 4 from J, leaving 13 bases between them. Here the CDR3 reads CASRLVGADTQYF. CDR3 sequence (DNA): TGTGCCAGCCGGCTAGTGGGGGCAGATACGCAGTATTTT.

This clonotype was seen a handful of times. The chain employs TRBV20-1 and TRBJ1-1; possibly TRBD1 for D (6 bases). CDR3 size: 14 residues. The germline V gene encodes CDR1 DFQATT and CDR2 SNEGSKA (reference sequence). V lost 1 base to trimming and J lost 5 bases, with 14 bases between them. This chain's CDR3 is CSARATGRATEAFF. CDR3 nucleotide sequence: TGCAGTGCTAGAGCGACAGGTCGGGCAACTGAAGCTTTCTTT.

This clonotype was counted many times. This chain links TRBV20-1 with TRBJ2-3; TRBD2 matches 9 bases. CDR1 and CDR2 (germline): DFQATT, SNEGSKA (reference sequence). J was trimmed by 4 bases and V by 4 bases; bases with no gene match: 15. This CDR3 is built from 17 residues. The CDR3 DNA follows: TGCAGTGCTATTTTCCTAGCGGGGCCCCCGCCCTCAGATACGCAGTATTTT. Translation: CSAIFLAGPPPSDTQYF.

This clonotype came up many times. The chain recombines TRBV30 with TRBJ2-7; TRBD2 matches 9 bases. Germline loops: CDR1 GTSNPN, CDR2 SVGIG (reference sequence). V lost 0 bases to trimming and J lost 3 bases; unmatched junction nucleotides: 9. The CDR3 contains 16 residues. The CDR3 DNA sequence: TGTGCCTGGAGTGTACGTGCGACTAGCGGAAACTACGAGCAGTACTTC. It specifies CAWSVRATSGNYEQYF.

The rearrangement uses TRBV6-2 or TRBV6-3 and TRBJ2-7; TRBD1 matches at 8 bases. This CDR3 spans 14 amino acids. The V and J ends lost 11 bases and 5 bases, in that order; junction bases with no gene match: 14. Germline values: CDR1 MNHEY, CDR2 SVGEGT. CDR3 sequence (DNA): TGTGCCGGACATAAGACAGGGGAGATGAACGAGCAGTACTTC. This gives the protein CAGHKTGEMNEQYF.

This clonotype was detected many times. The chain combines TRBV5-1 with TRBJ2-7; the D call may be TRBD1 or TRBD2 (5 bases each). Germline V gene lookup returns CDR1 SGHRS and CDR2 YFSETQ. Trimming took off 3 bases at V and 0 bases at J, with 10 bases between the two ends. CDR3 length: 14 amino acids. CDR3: CASSSRGASYEQYF. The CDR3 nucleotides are TGCGCCAGCAGCTCCAGAGGGGCCTCCTACGAGCAGTACTTC.

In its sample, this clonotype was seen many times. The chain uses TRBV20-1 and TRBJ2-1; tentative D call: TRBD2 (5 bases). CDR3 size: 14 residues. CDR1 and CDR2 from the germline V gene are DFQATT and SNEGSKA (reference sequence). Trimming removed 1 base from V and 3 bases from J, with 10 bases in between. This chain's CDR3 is CSARGSSDYNEQFF. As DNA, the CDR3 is TGCAGTGCTAGAGGCAGTAGCGACTACAATGAGCAGTTCTTC.

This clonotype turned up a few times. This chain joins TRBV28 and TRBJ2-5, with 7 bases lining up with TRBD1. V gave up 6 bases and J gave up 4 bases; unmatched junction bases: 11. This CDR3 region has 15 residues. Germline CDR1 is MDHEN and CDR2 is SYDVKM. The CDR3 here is CASSPTTGVRETQYF. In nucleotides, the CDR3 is TGTGCCAGCAGCCCCACAACAGGGGTCCGAGAGACCCAGTACTTC.

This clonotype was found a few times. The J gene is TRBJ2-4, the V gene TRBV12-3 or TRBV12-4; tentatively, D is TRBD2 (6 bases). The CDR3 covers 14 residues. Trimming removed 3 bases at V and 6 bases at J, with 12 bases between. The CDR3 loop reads CASSFDGSRNIQYF. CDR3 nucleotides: TGTGCCAGCAGTTTTGACGGGAGTAGAAACATTCAGTACTTC.

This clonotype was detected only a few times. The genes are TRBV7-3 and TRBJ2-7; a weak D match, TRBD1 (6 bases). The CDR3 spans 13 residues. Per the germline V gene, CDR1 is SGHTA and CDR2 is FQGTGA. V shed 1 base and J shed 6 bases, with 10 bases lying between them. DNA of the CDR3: TGTGCCAGCAGCTTAAACAGGGAAAGCGAGCAGTACTTC. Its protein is CASSLNRESEQYF.

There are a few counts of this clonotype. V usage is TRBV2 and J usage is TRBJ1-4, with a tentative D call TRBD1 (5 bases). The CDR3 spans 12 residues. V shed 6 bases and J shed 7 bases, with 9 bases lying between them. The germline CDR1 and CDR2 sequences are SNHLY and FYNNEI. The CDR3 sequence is CASRGLGEKLFF. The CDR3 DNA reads TGTGCCAGCAGGGGACTTGGTGAAAAACTGTTTTTT.

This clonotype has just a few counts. The CDR3 loop is CAISDGGRAEETQYF. The DNA for the CDR3 is TGTGCCATCAGTGACGGCGGGAGGGCCGAGGAGACCCAGTACTTC. This chain uses TRBV10-3 with TRBJ2-5; 9 nucleotides line up with TRBD2. The CDR3 has 15 amino acids. Per germline, CDR1 ENHRY and CDR2 SYGVKD. J was trimmed by 5 bases and V by 3 bases; bases with no gene match: 7.

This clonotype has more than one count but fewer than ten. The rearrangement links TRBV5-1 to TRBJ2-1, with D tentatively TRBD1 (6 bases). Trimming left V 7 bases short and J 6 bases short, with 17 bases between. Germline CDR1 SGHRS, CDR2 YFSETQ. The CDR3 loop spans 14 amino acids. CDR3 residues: CASQGQNWVNEQFF. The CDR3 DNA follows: TGCGCCAGCCAAGGACAGAACTGGGTCAATGAGCAGTTCTTC.

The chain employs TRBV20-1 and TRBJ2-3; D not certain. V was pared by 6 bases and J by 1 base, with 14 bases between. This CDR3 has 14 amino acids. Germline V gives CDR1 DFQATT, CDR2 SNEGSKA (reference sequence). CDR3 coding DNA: TGCAGTGCCCTCGGGCAGTTACGCACAGATACGCAGTATTTT. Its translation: CSALGQLRTDTQYF.

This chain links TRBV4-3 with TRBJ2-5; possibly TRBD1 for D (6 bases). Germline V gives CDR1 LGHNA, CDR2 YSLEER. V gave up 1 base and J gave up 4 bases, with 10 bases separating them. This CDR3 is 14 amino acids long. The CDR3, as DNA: TGCGCCAGCAGCCAAGTAGCCAGGGGAGAGACCCAGTACTTC. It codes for CASSQVARGETQYF.

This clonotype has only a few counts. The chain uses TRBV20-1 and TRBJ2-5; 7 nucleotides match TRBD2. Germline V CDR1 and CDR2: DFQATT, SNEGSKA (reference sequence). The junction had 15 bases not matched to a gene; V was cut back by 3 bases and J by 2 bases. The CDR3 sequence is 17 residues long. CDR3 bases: TGCAGTGCTAGGATGTGGTCCCGGTCTAGCGGACAAGAGACCCAGTACTTC. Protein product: CSARMWSRSSGQETQYF.

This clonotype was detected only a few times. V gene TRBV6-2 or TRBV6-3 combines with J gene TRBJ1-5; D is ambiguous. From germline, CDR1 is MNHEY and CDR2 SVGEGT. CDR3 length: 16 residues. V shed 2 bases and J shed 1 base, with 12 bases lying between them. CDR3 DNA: TGTGCCAGCAGTTACAACGGTCCACAGAGCAATCAGCCCCAGCATTTT. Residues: CASSYNGPQSNQPQHF.

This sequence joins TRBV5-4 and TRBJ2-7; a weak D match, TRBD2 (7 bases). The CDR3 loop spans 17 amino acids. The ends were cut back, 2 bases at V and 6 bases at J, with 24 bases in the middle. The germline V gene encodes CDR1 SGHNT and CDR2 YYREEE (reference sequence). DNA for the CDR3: TGTGCCAGCAGCTTTGGGGGGGCTAGCGCAACGCTGGGCGAGCAGTACTTC. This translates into CASSFGGASATLGEQYF. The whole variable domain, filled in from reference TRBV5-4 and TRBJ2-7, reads ETGVTQSPTHLIKTRGQQVTLRCSSQSGHNTVSWYQQALGQGPQFIFQYYREEENGRGNFPPRFSGLQFPNYSSELNVNALELDDSALYLCASSFGGASATLGEQYFGPGTRLTVT.

The CDR3 region has the DNA TGTGCCAGCAGCTTGGGGGTAGCGGGAAATACGCAGTATTTT. This gives the protein CASSLGVAGNTQYF. J is TRBJ2-3 and V is TRBV5-6; TRBD2 matches 8 bases. Trimming cost V 0 bases and J 7 bases; bases outside gene matches: 4. Germline CDR1 and CDR2: SGHDT and YYEEEE. This CDR3 contains 14 residues.

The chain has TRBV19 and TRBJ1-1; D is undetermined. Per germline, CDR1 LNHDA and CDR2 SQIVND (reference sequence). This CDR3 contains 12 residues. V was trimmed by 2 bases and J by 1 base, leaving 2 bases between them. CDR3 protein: CASSIWNTEAFF. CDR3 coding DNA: TGTGCCAGTAGTATATGGAACACTGAAGCTTTCTTT.

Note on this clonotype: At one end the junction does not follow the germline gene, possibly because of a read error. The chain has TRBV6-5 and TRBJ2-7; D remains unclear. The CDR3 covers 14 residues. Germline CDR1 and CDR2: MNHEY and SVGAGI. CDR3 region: CASSYFLGTDELYF. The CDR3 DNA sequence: TGTGCCAGCAGTTACTTTCTGGGAACTGACGAGCTGTACTTC.

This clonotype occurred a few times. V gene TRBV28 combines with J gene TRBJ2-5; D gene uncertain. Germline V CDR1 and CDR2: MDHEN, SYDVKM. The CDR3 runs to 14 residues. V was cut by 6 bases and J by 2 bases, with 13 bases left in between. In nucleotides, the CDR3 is TGTGCCAGCAGACAACCGGGCCCACAAGAGACCCAGTACTTC. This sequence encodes CASRQPGPQETQYF.

The CDR3 DNA reads as TGCAGTGCTAGAGCCCTTCTTGGGTACAATGAGCAGTTCTTC. Translated: CSARALLGYNEQFF. The chain links TRBV20-1 to TRBJ2-1; D is undetermined. The CDR3 has 14 amino acids. The ends were cut back, 1 base at V and 4 bases at J, with 11 bases in the middle. The germline V gene has CDR1 DFQATT and CDR2 SNEGSKA (reference sequence).